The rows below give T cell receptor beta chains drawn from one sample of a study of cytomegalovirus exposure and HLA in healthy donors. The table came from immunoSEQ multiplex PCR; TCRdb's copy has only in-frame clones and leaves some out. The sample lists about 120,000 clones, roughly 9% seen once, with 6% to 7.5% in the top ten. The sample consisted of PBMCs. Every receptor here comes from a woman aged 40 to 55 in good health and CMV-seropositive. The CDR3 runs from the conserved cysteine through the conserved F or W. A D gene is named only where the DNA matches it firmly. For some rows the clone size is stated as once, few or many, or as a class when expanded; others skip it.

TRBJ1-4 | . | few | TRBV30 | TGTGCCTGGAGATCCGGACAGTCTGAAAAACTGTTTTTT | CAWRSGQSEKLFF
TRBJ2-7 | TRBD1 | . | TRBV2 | TGTGCCAGCAGAACCGGGACAGTATCCTACGAGCAGTACTTC | CASRTGTVSYEQYF
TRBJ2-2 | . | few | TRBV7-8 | TGTGCCAGCAGCTACCGGGAGAACGCCGGGGAGCTGTTTTTT | CASSYRENAGELFF
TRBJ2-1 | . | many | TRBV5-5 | TGTGCCAGCAGCTTGAGCGGTGGGAACTACAATGAGCAGTTCTTC | CASSLSGGNYNEQFF
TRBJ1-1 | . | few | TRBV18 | TGTGCCAGCTCCCAGGGTGGAACCACTGAAGCTTTCTTT | CASSQGGTTEAFF
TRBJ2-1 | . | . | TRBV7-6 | TGTGCCAGCAGCTTAGTGGCCAGCGAGAACAATGAGCAGTTCTTC | CASSLVASENNEQFF
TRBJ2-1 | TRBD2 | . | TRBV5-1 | TGCGCCAGCAGCTTGGCCGGACTAGCGGGGAGCAATGAGCAGTTCTTC | CASSLAGLAGSNEQFF
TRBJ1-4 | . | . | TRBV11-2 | TGTGCCAGCAGCTTAGCCCCAGCGCAGGGTTCCCGAGAAAAACTGTTTTTT | CASSLAPAQGSREKLFF
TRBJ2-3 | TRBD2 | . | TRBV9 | TGTGCCAGCAGCGTAGGGACTAGCGGGGGGGCCACAGATACGCAGTATTTT | CASSVGTSGGATDTQYF
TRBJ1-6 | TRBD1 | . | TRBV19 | TGTGCCAGTAGTGGACAGGGACGACTTAATTCACCCCTCCACTTT | CASSGQGRLNSPLHF
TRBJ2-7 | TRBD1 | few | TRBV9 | TGTGCCAGCAGCGTACAAGGGACAGGGATTCACGAGCAGTACTTC | CASSVQGTGIHEQYF
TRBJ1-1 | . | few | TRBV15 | TGTGCCACCAGCAGAGATCACAGAGCTAAGATGAACACTGAAGCTTTCTTT | CATSRDHRAKMNTEAFF
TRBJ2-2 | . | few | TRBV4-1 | TGCGCCAGCAGCCACCCGTCGCGGGGACAGAAGAACACCGGGGAGCTGTTTTTT | CASSHPSRGQKNTGELFF
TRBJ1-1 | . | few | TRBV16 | TGTGCCAGCAGCCAAGACAGCCTGAACACTGAAGCTTTCTTT | CASSQDSLNTEAFF
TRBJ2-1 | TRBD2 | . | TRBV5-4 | TGTGCCAGCAGCCTCACTAGCGGGGAAAGCTATGAGCAGTTCTTC | CASSLTSGESYEQFF
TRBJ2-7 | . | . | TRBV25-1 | TGTGCCAGCCAGAAGGACACTCGCGAGCAGTACTTC | CASQKDTREQYF
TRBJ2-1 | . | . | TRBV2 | TGTGCCAGCAGTGTACAAGGGAGAAATGAGCAGTTCTTC | CASSVQGRNEQFF
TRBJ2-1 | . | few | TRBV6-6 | TGTGCCAGCAGTTACTCGGGGGGATGGAGGAATGAGCAGTTCTTC | CASSYSGGWRNEQFF
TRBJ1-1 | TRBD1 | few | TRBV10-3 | TGTGCCATCAGGAAACAGGGGATGAACACTGAAGCTTTCTTT | CAIRKQGMNTEAFF
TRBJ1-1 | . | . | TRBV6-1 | TGTGCCAGCAGTGAAGCGCGGGGGGACACTGAAGCTTTCTTT | CASSEARGDTEAFF
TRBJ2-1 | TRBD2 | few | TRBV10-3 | TGTGCCATCAGTGAGGGATTAGCGGGGGGCCACAATGAGCAGTTCTTC | CAISEGLAGGHNEQFF
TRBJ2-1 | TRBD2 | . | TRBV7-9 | TGTGCCAGCAGCTTCGGGACTAGCGGTCCAGGGGACAATGAGCAGTTCTTC | CASSFGTSGPGDNEQFF
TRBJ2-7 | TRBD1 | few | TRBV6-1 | TGTGCCACCCACCGGGACAGGGGGTACGAGCAGTACTTC | CATHRDRGYEQYF
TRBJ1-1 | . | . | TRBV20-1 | TGCAGTGGTCTGCGAAACACTGAAGCTTTCTTT | CSGLRNTEAFF
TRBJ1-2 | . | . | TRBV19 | TGTGCCAGTAGTATGGGGAGAGCGGGCTATGGCTACACCTTC | CASSMGRAGYGYTF
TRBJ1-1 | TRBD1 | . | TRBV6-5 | TGTGCCAGCAGACGTACAGGGGCGGTGAGCACTGAAGCTTTCTTT | CASRRTGAVSTEAFF
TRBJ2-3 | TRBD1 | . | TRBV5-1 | TGCGCCAGCACGACAGGGAAAATTAGCACAGATACGCAGTATTTT | CASTTGKISTDTQYF
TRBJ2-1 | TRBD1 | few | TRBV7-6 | TGTGCCAGCAGCCCGGGCTTGAGACAGGGAGACAATGAGCAGTTCTTC | CASSPGLRQGDNEQFF
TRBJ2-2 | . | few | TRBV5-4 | TGTGCCAGCAGGGGCTCTAGGGCAGGGCAAACCGGGGAGCTGTTTTTT | CASRGSRAGQTGELFF
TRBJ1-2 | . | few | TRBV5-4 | TGTGCCAGCAGCTTGGGGACAGATAACTATGGCTACACCTTC | CASSLGTDNYGYTF
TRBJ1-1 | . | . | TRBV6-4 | TGTGCCAGCAGTCCGTCGGGGGGCGTCACTGAAGCTTTCTTT | CASSPSGGVTEAFF
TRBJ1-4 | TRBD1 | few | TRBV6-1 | TGTGCCAGCAGGACAGGGCTGGATGAAAAACTGTTTTTT | CASRTGLDEKLFF
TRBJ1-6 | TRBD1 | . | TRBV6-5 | TGTGCCAGCACCCGACAGGGGGAGGGTTCACCCCTCCACTTT | CASTRQGEGSPLHF
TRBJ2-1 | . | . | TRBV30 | TGTGTGACCGGGACTGCTTACAATGAGCAGTTCTTC | CVTGTAYNEQFF
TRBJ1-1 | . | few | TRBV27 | TGTGCCAGCAAGCGGGGGTATTCGACTGAAGCTTTCTTT | CASKRGYSTEAFF
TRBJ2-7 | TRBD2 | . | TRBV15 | TGTGCCACCAGCAGGGGGACTAGCGCTTCCTACGAGCAGTACTTC | CATSRGTSASYEQYF
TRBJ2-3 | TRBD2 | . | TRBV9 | TGTGCCAGCAGCGTAGGTGGGAGGGACGTGGATACGCAGTATTTT | CASSVGGRDVDTQYF
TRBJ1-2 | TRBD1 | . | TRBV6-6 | TGTGCCAGCAGCCCAGGACAGGGAGTGGGCTACACCTTC | CASSPGQGVGYTF
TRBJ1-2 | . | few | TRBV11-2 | TGTGCCAGCAGCCAAGTGGGGGGAGACAGTTCCTATGGCTACACCTTC | CASSQVGGDSSYGYTF
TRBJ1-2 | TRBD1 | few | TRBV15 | TGTGCCACCAGCAGGCCCGAGGGGGCGCGGTATGGCTACACCTTC | CATSRPEGARYGYTF
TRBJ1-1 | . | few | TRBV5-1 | TGCGCCAGCAGCTTAGCAGGGATGAACACTGAAGCTTTCTTT | CASSLAGMNTEAFF
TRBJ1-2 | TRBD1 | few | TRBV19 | TGTGCCAGTAGTGTGGGGACAGGTGATTTCTATGGCTACACCTTC | CASSVGTGDFYGYTF
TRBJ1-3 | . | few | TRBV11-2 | TGTGCCAGCAGCTTAGTAGCTGGAGTTGGAAACACCATATATTTT | CASSLVAGVGNTIYF
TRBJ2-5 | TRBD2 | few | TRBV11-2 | TGTGCCAGCAGCTCAGAGACTAGCGACCAAGAGACCCAGTACTTC | CASSSETSDQETQYF
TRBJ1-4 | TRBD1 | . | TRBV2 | TGTGCCAGCAGCGACAGGGATGAAAAACTGTTTTTT | CASSDRDEKLFF
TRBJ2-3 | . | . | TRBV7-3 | TGTGCCAGCAGCCCGGGCAGGGCGGTAGATACGCAGTATTTT | CASSPGRAVDTQYF
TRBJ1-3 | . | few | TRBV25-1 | TGTGCCACCGCCTCCTCGCCGAGTGGTGGAAACACCATATATTTT | CATASSPSGGNTIYF
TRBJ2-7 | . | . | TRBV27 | TGTGCCAGCAGTTCCGCACGGAGGTACGAGCAGTACTTC | CASSSARRYEQYF
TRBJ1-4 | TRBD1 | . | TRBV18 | TGTGCCAGCTCACCACGAGGGACAGTTGCAACTAATGAAAAACTGTTTTTT | CASSPRGTVATNEKLFF
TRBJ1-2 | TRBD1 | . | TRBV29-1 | TGCAGCGGCCTCCCCGGACAGGGGGATGGCTACACCTTC | CSGLPGQGDGYTF
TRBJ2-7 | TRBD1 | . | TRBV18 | TGTGCCAGCTCACCACCACAGGGGGCATACGAGCAGTACTTC | CASSPPQGAYEQYF
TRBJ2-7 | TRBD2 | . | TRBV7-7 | TGTGCCAGCAGCCCGGGACTAGCGGGGGTCTCCTCCTACGAGCAGTACTTC | CASSPGLAGVSSYEQYF
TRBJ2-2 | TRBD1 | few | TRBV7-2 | TGTGCCAGCAGCCCCCGGACAGGGCAAGCCGGGGAGCTGTTTTTT | CASSPRTGQAGELFF
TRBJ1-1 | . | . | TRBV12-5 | TGTGCTAGTGGTCGACACCTTGAAGCTTTCTTT | CASGRHLEAFF